Presented here are 30 T cell receptor beta chains from one specimen sequenced in a study of blood T cell repertoires in COVID-19. Profiling relied on immunoSEQ multiplex PCR, and the TCRdb table lists in-frame clones only, not all of them. The sample carries roughly 400,000 clones, about nine tenths recorded once. The source material was PBMCs or T cells enriched from blood (not recorded which). The source is a woman in her twenties or thirties who had recovered from COVID-19.

The chain employs TRBV6-5 and TRBJ1-6; D gene unclear. Trimming pared 0 bases from V and 6 bases from J, leaving 12 bases between. Germline CDR1 reads MNHEY; CDR2 reads SVGAGI. The length of the CDR3 is 16 residues. The CDR3 nucleotides are TGTGCCAGCAGTTACTCGAAGAACCCGGGTAATTCACCCCTCCACTTT. Translated, it gives CASSYSKNPGNSPLHF.

This clone was seen only a few times. The chain carries TRBV6-2 or TRBV6-3 and TRBJ2-7; TRBD2 matches at 11 bases. Germline CDR1 reads MNHEY; CDR2 reads SVGEGT. Trimming took 0 bases from V and 0 from J; bases not matched to a gene: 7. The CDR3 is 18 residues long. DNA for the CDR3: TGTGCCAGCAGTTACTCGTCTAGCGGGGGGCCGAGCTCCTACGAGCAGTACTTC. Its translation: CASSYSSSGGPSSYEQYF.

This chain's CDR3 is CASSLVRGMGEAFF. The CDR3 nucleotides are TGTGCCAGCAGCTTAGTTCGGGGGATGGGTGAAGCTTTCTTT. The chain uses TRBV7-9 and TRBJ1-1, with D possibly TRBD1 on 5 matching bases. Germline V gives CDR1 SEHNR, CDR2 FQNEAQ (reference sequence). The germline V and J ends were trimmed by 1 base and 7 bases, with 13 bases remaining between them. CDR3 size: 14 residues.

This clone was detected a few times. The gene calls are TRBV28 and TRBJ1-2; 7 bases map to TRBD1. The V gene end was trimmed by 8 bases and the J gene end by 8 bases; junction bases not matched to a gene: 11. Germline V gene sequence: CDR1 MDHEN, CDR2 SYDVKM. CDR3 size: 13 residues. The CDR3 DNA sequence: TGTGCCAGCGGGATTCAGGCAGGGGGGGGCTACACCTTC. Its protein product is CASGIQAGGGYTF.

The J gene is TRBJ1-1, the V gene TRBV7-9; D is unclear. Germline assignment: CDR1 SEHNR and CDR2 FQNEAQ (reference sequence). The CDR3 consists of 13 residues. Trimming shortened V by 6 bases and J by 0 bases, and 8 bases separated the two germline ends. For the CDR3, the DNA is TGTGCCAGCAGTCCTTACATGAACACTGAAGCTTTCTTT. Translated, it gives CASSPYMNTEAFF.

V gene TRBV10-3 combines with J gene TRBJ1-1; a possible D gene is TRBD1 (5 bases). The V end was cut by 1 base, the J end by 0 bases, with 15 bases between. In germline, CDR1 is ENHRY, CDR2 SYGVKD. The CDR3 is made up of 17 amino acids. The CDR3 region is CAISEFAGGAVNTEAFF. The DNA for the CDR3 is TGTGCCATCAGTGAGTTCGCCGGTGGGGCAGTGAACACTGAAGCTTTCTTT.

This chain links TRBV5-1 with TRBJ2-1; perhaps TRBD2 as D (6 bases). This CDR3 spans 18 amino acids. V dropped 3 bases and J dropped 2 bases, with 21 bases sitting between them. Germline CDR1 reads SGHRS; CDR2 reads YFSETQ. The CDR3 DNA reads TGCGCCAGCAGCTCCATCCCGACTGGGCGCGGGGCCTACAATGAGCAGTTCTTC. This translates into CASSSIPTGRGAYNEQFF.

The genes are TRBV11-2 and TRBJ2-7; the match to TRBD1 covers 7 bases. Germline values: CDR1 SGHAT, CDR2 FQNNGV. CDR3 length equals 15 residues. Trimming cost V 2 bases and J 1 base; bases outside gene matches: 5. The DNA of the CDR3 is TGTGCCAGCAGCTTACCCCGGACAGGTTCCTACGAGCAGTACTTC. This codes for CASSLPRTGSYEQYF.

J is TRBJ1-1 and V is TRBV29-1; 7 nucleotides align to TRBD1. Germline V gene data show CDR1 as SQVTM and CDR2 as ANQGSEA. Trimming removed 3 bases from V and 1 base from J; junction bases left unmatched: 8. The CDR3 is made up of 15 amino acids. The CDR3 spells CSVERRGQPNTEAFF. CDR3 DNA: TGCAGCGTTGAGCGACGGGGACAGCCGAACACTGAAGCTTTCTTT. Filled out from reference TRBV29-1 and TRBJ1-1, the complete variable domain reads SAVISQKPSRDICQRGTSLTIQCQVDSQVTMMFWYRQQPGQSLTLIATANQGSEATYESGFVIDKFPISRPNLTFSTLTVSNMSPEDSSIYLCSVERRGQPNTEAFFGQGTRLTVV.

The chain carries TRBV6-6 and TRBJ2-7, with TRBD2 matching 7 bases. Germline assignment: CDR1 MNHNY and CDR2 SVGAGI (reference sequence). The J segment lost 2 bases and the V segment lost 6 bases, leaving 4 bases of the junction unmatched. CDR3 length: 13 residues. CDR3 sequence (DNA): TGTGCCAGCAGCGAGACTAGCCCCTACGAGCAGTACTTC. This codes for CASSETSPYEQYF.

Details on this clone: This sample includes further DNA sequences coding for the same CDR3. As DNA, the CDR3 is TGTGCCAGCAGTCGGGGGGGTATGAACACTGAAGCTTTCTTT. Its protein is CASSRGGMNTEAFF. This rearrangement joins TRBV6-5 to TRBJ1-1; D is perhaps TRBD1 (5 bases). Trimming took 5 bases from V and 0 from J, leaving 10 bases between them. CDR1 is MNHEY, CDR2 SVGAGI, per germline. The CDR3 covers 14 residues.

This clone has only a few counts. The chain couples TRBV2 to TRBJ1-4, with TRBD1 identical over 10 bases. The length of the CDR3 is 16 residues. CDR1 SNHLY and CDR2 FYNNEI come from the germline V gene. The J segment lost 4 bases and the V segment lost 4 bases, leaving 6 bases of the junction unmatched. The CDR3 sequence: CASSVQTGGGNEKLFF. The CDR3 DNA reads TGTGCCAGCAGTGTTCAGACAGGGGGCGGTAATGAAAAACTGTTTTTT.

The chain uses TRBV19 and TRBJ2-3; 9 bases line up with TRBD1. Germline V CDR1 and CDR2: LNHDA, SQIVND (reference sequence). Trimming at V came to 4 bases and at J to 3 bases, leaving 5 bases not matched to a gene. This CDR3 spans 15 amino acids. CDR3 in DNA: TGTGCCAGTAGTACGGACAGGGGTTATACAGATACGCAGTATTTT. Translation gives CASSTDRGYTDTQYF.

The chain recombines TRBV15 with TRBJ1-2, with unresolved D. From germline, CDR1 is LNHNV and CDR2 YYDKDF (reference sequence). The CDR3 extends over 15 amino acids. Between the trimmed V and J ends, which lost 1 base and 0 bases, there was a span of 9 bases. The CDR3 nucleotides are TGTGCCACCAGCAGAGCTGCCAGTACTAACTATGGCTACACCTTC. Its protein product is CATSRAASTNYGYTF. The variable domain in full, completed from reference TRBV15 and TRBJ1-2, reads DAMVIQNPRYQVTQFGKPVTLSCSQTLNHNVMYWYQQKSSQAPKLLFHYYDKDFNNEADTPDNFQSRRPNTSFCFLDIRSPGLGDTAMYLCATSRAASTNYGYTFGSGTRLTVV.

This rearrangement joins TRBV19 to TRBJ1-4; TRBD1 matches at 7 bases. Germline assignment: CDR1 LNHDA and CDR2 SQIVND (reference sequence). The CDR3 is 14 amino acids. J gave up 4 bases and V 4 bases, and 3 bases lay outside the gene matches. The CDR3 sequence: CASSTQGGNEKLFF. For the CDR3, the DNA is TGTGCCAGTAGTACCCAGGGGGGTAATGAAAAACTGTTTTTT.

The chain links TRBV3-1 (or the pseudogene TRBV3-2) to TRBJ2-2; D ambiguous. Germline CDR1 LGHDT, CDR2 YNNKEL (reference sequence). V was trimmed by 4 bases and J by 4 bases, leaving 7 bases between them. The CDR3 loop spans 13 amino acids. The CDR3, as DNA: TGTGCCAGCAGCCTTAGTGGCACCGGGGAGCTGTTTTTT. It translates to CASSLSGTGELFF.

The chain is built from TRBV6-5 and TRBJ1-5, with 7 bases identical to TRBD1. CDR1 is MNHEY, CDR2 SVGAGI, per germline. This CDR3 comprises 14 residues. V lost 5 bases, J lost 3 bases, and 4 bases stayed unmatched. The CDR3 sequence: CASSRGTDNQPQHF. The CDR3 nucleotides are TGTGCCAGCAGTCGTGGGACAGACAATCAGCCCCAGCATTTT.

This rearrangement joins TRBV23-1 to TRBJ2-7; 7 bases align to TRBD1. TRBV23-1 falls under the ORF class, with uncertain function. V lost 4 bases, J lost 0 bases, and 3 bases stayed unmatched. The CDR3 totals 14 residues. CDR3: CASSRWDSSYEQYF. CDR3 sequence (DNA): TGCGCCAGCAGTCGTTGGGACAGCTCCTACGAGCAGTACTTC.

V usage is TRBV9 and J usage is TRBJ2-1; 9 bases align to TRBD2. This CDR3 is 16 amino acids long. The V gene's germline CDR1 is SGDLS and CDR2 YYNGEE. With 0 bases clipped from V and 2 bases from J, the junction kept 3 bases outside the gene matches. DNA for the CDR3: TGTGCCAGCAGCGTAGAGGGCGGGAGGGCCTACAATGAGCAGTTCTTC. This sequence encodes CASSVEGGRAYNEQFF.

This clone came up once. The chain carries TRBV5-1 and TRBJ2-7, with 11 bases fitting TRBD2. Germline V gene sequence: CDR1 SGHRS, CDR2 YFSETQ. CDR3 size: 17 residues. The J segment lost 4 bases and the V segment lost 2 bases, leaving 11 bases of the junction unmatched. DNA for the CDR3: TGCGCCAGCAGCTTTCAAATTGGGGCTAGCGGGAGGTACGAGCAGTACTTC. Its translation is CASSFQIGASGRYEQYF.

This sequence joins TRBV6-6 and TRBJ2-6; 12 bases line up with TRBD1. This CDR3 has 18 residues. CDR1 and CDR2 (germline): MNHNY, SVGAGI (reference sequence). V was clipped by 5 bases and J by 0 bases; unmatched bases: 5. The CDR3 nucleotides are TGTGCCAGCAGTCCTCCGGGACAGGGGGCCTCTGGGGCCAACGTCCTGACTTTC. It specifies CASSPPGQGASGANVLTF.

The DNA for the CDR3 is TGTGCCAGCAGTTATGCGCCTAGCGGGAGGGAAGCCGAGCAGTACTTC. As protein: CASSYAPSGREAEQYF. This rearrangement joins TRBV6-2 or TRBV6-3 to TRBJ2-7, with TRBD2 identical over 12 bases. This CDR3 is built from 16 residues. Germline trimming cut 3 bases from V and 6 bases from J; bases unmatched to any gene: 9. The germline V gene encodes CDR1 MNHEY and CDR2 SVGEGT.

The V gene is TRBV12-3 or TRBV12-4, the J gene TRBJ1-1, with TRBD1 matching over 11 bases. The CDR3 contains 13 residues. Trimming cost V 6 bases and J 11 bases; bases outside gene matches: 8. In DNA, the CDR3 is TGTGCCAGCAGGTGGACAGGGGGCGATTTGGCTTTCTTT. It encodes CASRWTGGDLAFF.

This chain joins TRBV24-1 and TRBJ2-3, with D maybe TRBD1 (5 bases). The CDR3 spans 13 residues. The germline gives CDR1 KGHDR, CDR2 SFDVKD. Trimming left V 6 bases short and J 6 bases short, with 12 bases between. CDR3 region: CATSQRGLDTQYF. The CDR3 DNA reads as TGTGCCACCAGTCAAAGGGGCCTGGATACGCAGTATTTT.

The chain has TRBV21-1 and TRBJ2-7; the D call in the table, TRBD2, was not verified against the DNA. TRBV21-1 is assigned pseudogene status. The CDR3 consists of 15 residues. CDR3 bases: TGTGCCAGCAGCAGTCTAAGCGGCGATACCTACGAGCAGTACTTC. Translating it yields CASSSLSGDTYEQYF.

This chain links TRBV27 with TRBJ2-7; 10 bases line up with TRBD1. The CDR3 has 14 amino acids. The J segment lost 5 bases and the V segment lost 4 bases, leaving 5 bases of the junction unmatched. CDR1 is MNHEY and CDR2 is SMNVEV in the germline V gene (reference sequence). Here the CDR3 reads CASSYGTGENEQYF. The CDR3 DNA sequence: TGTGCCAGCAGTTACGGGACAGGGGAGAACGAGCAGTACTTC.

The chain uses TRBV5-1 and TRBJ2-3; TRBD2 matches at 12 bases. The CDR3 runs 21 residues. V lost 4 bases to trimming and J lost 2 bases; unmatched junction nucleotides: 20. The germline V gene encodes CDR1 SGHRS and CDR2 YFSETQ. This CDR3 reads CASSKGGTGLAGVLDTDTQYF. In nucleotides, the CDR3 is TGCGCCAGCAGCAAGGGGGGTACGGGACTAGCGGGTGTACTGGACACAGATACGCAGTATTTT.

The genes are TRBV18 and TRBJ1-5, with a possible D match to TRBD1 (6 bases). The CDR3 totals 11 residues. V was clipped by 4 bases and J by 14 bases, with 12 bases between them. Germline V CDR1 and CDR2: KGHSH, LQKENI. The CDR3 loop is CASSRSGDKHF. In DNA, the CDR3 is TGTGCCAGCTCACGATCAGGGGATAAGCATTTT.

The rearrangement links TRBV28 to TRBJ1-1, with D perhaps matching TRBD1 (5 bases). The CDR3 length is 14 residues. The V gene's germline CDR1 is MDHEN and CDR2 SYDVKM. Trimming pared 6 bases from V and 1 base from J, leaving 12 bases between. The DNA of the CDR3 is TGTGCCAGCAGGGGGACTGCCAGGAACACTGAAGCTTTCTTT. This gives the protein CASRGTARNTEAFF.

This chain links TRBV19 with TRBJ1-1, with D possibly matching TRBD1 (5 bases). Germline lookup yields CDR1 LNHDA and CDR2 SQIVND (reference sequence). V lost 1 base and J lost 0, with 12 bases in between. The CDR3 has 16 amino acids. The CDR3 loop is CASSIAGDPLNTEAFF. The CDR3, as DNA: TGTGCCAGTAGTATAGCGGGGGACCCTTTGAACACTGAAGCTTTCTTT.